There are many counts of the clone carrying this T cell receptor (beta chain). The record originates from a study of T cells in Graves' hyperthyroidism and ophthalmopathy. Study-wide background: Peripheral blood was obtained at initial diagnosis, preceding any treatment.

Amplification targeted TCR beta CDR3 regions from RNA transcripts. First-round RT-PCR of the TCR CDR3 relied on the HTBI primer set. From the multiplex PCR reads, TCRdb called clonotypes with MiXCR, one entry per CDR3 protein. The sample holds around 190,000 distinct CDR3 sequences, less than 20% seen once. Germline V CDR1 and CDR2: MNHNS, SASEGT. The ends lost 6 bases at V and 7 bases at J; junction bases unmatched: 5. The CDR3 is 14 amino acids. V usage is TRBV6-1 and J usage is TRBJ1-5, with 11 nucleotides matching TRBD1. The source is a woman aged 50 to 60 with Graves' hyperthyroidism. The specimen was blood. The CDR3 spells CASRDRGRWQPQHF. CDR3 coding DNA: TGTGCCAGCAGGGACAGGGGGCGATGGCAGCCCCAGCATTTT.